These T cell receptor beta chains were read from a single sample in a study of cytomegalovirus exposure and HLA in healthy donors. The table came from immunoSEQ multiplex PCR; TCRdb's copy has only in-frame clones and leaves some out. The sample carries about 130,000 clones, 70% to 75% recorded once. The specimen sequenced was PBMCs. The receptor source for this set is a woman aged 40 to 50 in good health and CMV-seropositive. Both conserved end residues are part of each CDR3. The D gene is left open where the match is weak. A row's size may be missing; if present it is once, few, many or a size class.

>TRBD1|NA|TRBV6-5|TRBJ1-2
CASRGQSFGGYTF
TGTGCCAGCAGGGGACAGTCGTTCGGTGGCTACACCTTC
>TRBD1|few|TRBV9|TRBJ2-6
CASSSQPLRTGSSGANVLTF
TGTGCCAGCAGCTCCCAACCCCTGAGGACAGGGAGCTCTGGGGCCAACGTCCTGACTTTC
>NA|NA|TRBV28|TRBJ1-5
CASSLGQGYQPQHF
TGTGCCAGCAGTTTAGGGCAGGGGTACCAGCCCCAGCATTTT
>TRBD1|NA|TRBV4-2|TRBJ1-4
CASSHPDRGMEKLFF
TGTGCCAGCAGCCACCCGGACAGGGGTATGGAAAAACTGTTTTTT
>NA|NA|TRBV11-2|TRBJ1-2
CASNEIKGQRDYGYTF
TGTGCCAGCAACGAAATAAAGGGGCAGCGGGACTATGGCTACACCTTC
>NA|once|TRBV19|TRBJ2-2
CASRLQGRGTGELFF
TGTGCCAGTAGGCTACAGGGTAGAGGAACCGGGGAGCTGTTTTTT
>TRBD1|NA|TRBV28|TRBJ1-6
CASRLQGGSSPLHF
TGTGCCAGCAGGCTACAGGGGGGGAGTTCACCCCTCCACTTT
>NA|NA|TRBV30|TRBJ2-5
CAWSAGETQYF
TGTGCCTGGAGTGCGGGGGAGACCCAGTACTTC
>TRBD1|NA|TRBV6-6|TRBJ1-4
CASRRTGSNEKLFF
TGTGCCAGCCGAAGGACAGGGAGTAATGAAAAACTGTTTTTT
>TRBD1|once|TRBV5-1|TRBJ1-1
CASGTEGQGRAEAFF
TGCGCTAGCGGAACGGAGGGACAGGGAAGGGCTGAAGCTTTCTTT
>TRBD2|NA|TRBV11-2|TRBJ2-5
CASSFEGLAGGQETQYF
TGTGCCAGCAGCTTCGAGGGACTAGCGGGGGGTCAAGAGACCCAGTACTTC
>NA|once|TRBV19|TRBJ1-6
CASSIDLASSYNSPLHF
TGTGCCAGTAGTATAGATTTGGCAAGCTCCTATAATTCACCCCTCCACTTT
>NA|NA|TRBV19|TRBJ1-4
CASSTPQDLATNEKLFF
TGTGCCAGTAGTACCCCACAGGATCTAGCAACTAATGAAAAACTGTTTTTT
>TRBD1|NA|TRBV11-1|TRBJ1-1
CASSPHRGDNTEAFF
TGTGCCAGCAGCCCTCACAGGGGTGATAACACTGAAGCTTTCTTT
>TRBD1|NA|TRBV6-5|TRBJ2-2
CASSYQGVVTGELFF
TGTGCCAGCAGTTACCAGGGGGTGGTTACCGGGGAGCTGTTTTTT
>TRBD1|NA|TRBV7-9|TRBJ2-3
CASSPGQGPFTDTQYF
TGTGCCAGCAGCCCAGGACAGGGGCCATTCACAGATACGCAGTATTTT
>NA|NA|TRBV7-2|TRBJ2-5
CASNPGGHSQETQYF
TGTGCCAGCAACCCCGGCGGGCACTCCCAAGAGACCCAGTACTTC
>TRBD2|NA|TRBV2|TRBJ2-3
CASSLGLAGISSTDTQYF
TGTGCCAGCAGCCTCGGACTAGCGGGGATATCTAGCACAGATACGCAGTATTTT
>TRBD1|few|TRBV28|TRBJ1-1
CASRSDRVKAFF
TGTGCCAGCAGATCCGACAGGGTAAAAGCTTTCTTT
>NA|NA|TRBV5-1|TRBJ2-2
CASSLGEGGELFF
TGCGCCAGCAGCTTGGGCGAGGGCGGGGAGCTGTTTTTT
>NA|NA|TRBV19|TRBJ1-6
CASSDLGSSYNSPLHF
TGTGCCAGTAGTGATCTCGGGAGCTCCTATAATTCACCCCTCCACTTT
>NA|NA|TRBV11-2|TRBJ1-5
CASSLGIHTGNSNQPQHF
TGTGCCAGCAGCTTAGGGATTCATACGGGGAATAGCAATCAGCCCCAGCATTTT
>NA|NA|TRBV30|TRBJ2-1
CAWSPQGYEQFF
TGTGCCTGGAGTCCACAGGGATATGAGCAGTTCTTC
>TRBD2|NA|TRBV19|TRBJ2-1
CASTRGLALNYNEQFF
TGTGCCAGTACCCGCGGACTAGCGTTGAATTACAATGAGCAGTTCTTC
>NA|few|TRBV5-1|TRBJ1-1
CASSLDRGRNTEAFF
TGCGCCAGCAGCTTGGATCGGGGTAGGAACACTGAAGCTTTCTTT
>NA|NA|TRBV10-3|TRBJ2-2
CAISGQLDGGNTGELFF
TGTGCCATCAGCGGGCAACTCGACGGGGGGAACACCGGGGAGCTGTTTTTT
>NA|NA|TRBV6-5|TRBJ2-7
CASSSPRASKSYEQYF
TGTGCCAGCAGTTCCCCCCGAGCGTCCAAGAGCTACGAGCAGTACTTC
>NA|NA|TRBV7-2|TRBJ1-3
CASSLLSPATGNTIYF
TGTGCCAGCAGCTTGCTCTCCCCTGCGACTGGAAACACCATATATTTT